This TCR beta chain was captured by sequencing in a study of long-term antiretroviral therapy in people with HIV (dated by TCRdb to between 2020 and 2023). Regarding the study in general: The earliest samples were collected roughly a decade before the 2015 WHO recommendation for immediate ART, at a time when ART was usually postponed until CD4 counts fell. A retrospective serial study tested whether ART initiation and durable HIV suppression were associated with changes in peripheral blood TRB repertoire composition and diversity. The cohort contributed fewer than 200 cryopreserved PBMC samples from about 33 adults with confirmed HIV infection, collected serially over a mean of approximately six years (range 1-12). Of the 25 to 30 participants with HIV, about a dozen were female. Test extractions of a monoclonal T-cell line alongside fewer than 40 polyclonal samples showed no cross-contamination during QIAcube processing.

A note on this clone: Its recognized antigen is unknown. No base quality values were provided; no much bigger clone lies one nucleotide off.

Sequencing of the TRB variable region was done with the immunoSEQ hsTCRB v3.0 assay at survey level resolution. The target sequencing depth for TRB was about 35,000-50,000 T-cell genomes per sample. Pooled TRB libraries were sequenced on an Illumina MiSeq with a v3 150-cycle kit. In the source study's methods: Repertoire analysis was run in R within a reproducible Nextflow workflow that covered QC, data transformation and analysis. LymphoSeq2, an R package for exploring AIRR-Seq data, was used to implement custom analyses. Four samples yielding fewer than 5000 total TRB sequences were excluded, leaving more than 150 analyzed HIV repertoires. Among the approximately 190 HIV repertoires that were kept, some 60 were collected before ART initiation and about 130 were collected after ART initiation. Repertoires were downsampled to 5000 TRB nucleotide sequences, and summary statistics were averaged over 100 downsampling iterations. The analysis kept only TRB sequences whose CDR3 regions were at least seven amino acids long. Diversity was measured with a Shannon entropy-derived clonality score and the Gini coefficient. In the repertoire networks, any two of the top 5000 CDR3 amino acid sequences were linked whenever the two sequences differed by an edit distance of one. GLIPH2 predicted antigen specificity groups and MHC restriction for TRB CDR3 amino acid sequences. To flag known CMV, EBV, HIV or tissue antigen associations, CDR3 amino acid sequences were matched against VDJdb and McPAS-TCR. Pre-ART, post-ART and control groups were compared with Wilcoxon signed-rank tests and Holm-Bonferroni correction. TCRdb's version of the immuneACCESS table is confined to in-frame rearrangements and falls short of the full clone set. An unresolved V gene accounts for under half of the shortfall where checked; the remainder is of unknown origin. From that table come the V and J calls and clone size; the DNA was used to work out D and trimming. This sample gives roughly 9,200 clones in total; about 73% of them show up just once. Clones ranked in the top ten supply roughly 25% of the sample.

What the authors observed across the whole study: A significant increase in TRB diversity was found to be associated with ART initiation, although TRB diversity was observed to remain significantly below that of transplant donor controls even after long-term ART. Because PBMC availability was limited, only the TCR beta chain was sequenced, with no alpha chain pairing. Expanded TRB clones identified before ART initiation dominated the repertoire at all time points, although this dominance fluctuated and declined in many PLHIV after ART. Because pre-ART samples had limited cell numbers, profiling was done on unsorted PBMC rather than on sorted CD4+ and CD8+ T cells. Samples dated from the mid-2000s to the late 2010s, and the ART regimens used may be less effective than current ones. No data were available on ART adherence, viral resistance or therapy changes, limiting inferences about post-ART repertoire changes. HIV repertoires had narrower CDR3 length ranges than controls, and the network structure suggested an antigen-experienced repertoire that shifted only slightly toward naive after ART.

The CDR3 covers 16 residues, taking in both the cysteine and the phenylalanine. The entry retains the CDR3 DNA only, 48 bases that are in frame from base 1. CDR1 SGDLS and CDR2 YYNGEE were looked up in the germline V gene. V drops 4 bases and J drops 2 bases, leaving 16 bases in between. Participants were included only if at least one PBMC sample before ART initiation and at least two post-ART samples were available. Every participant with HIV received treatment in the United States of America. Cryopreserved samples of about 0.95-11 million PBMC were thawed and washed before DNA extraction. At the time of the earliest PBMC sample for each participant with HIV, ages ranged from roughly 20 to 54 years. Per participant, PBMC samples came from 1-4 timepoints prior to ART initiation and 2-8 timepoints following ART initiation, for a median of 7 samples. For every participant, serial HIV viral load, CD4+ T-cell count, ART history and demographic data were obtained. Genomic DNA was extracted from unsorted PBMC with a Qiagen kit on a QIAcube, processed in batches of 12 samples.

Recombination connected TRBV9 to TRBJ2-1; a confident D gene designation cannot be given. The material sequenced was unsorted PBMCs, taken 0.6 years before starting antiretroviral therapy. The sequence was obtained from a man aged 35 to 55 with HIV. The CDR3 in this case is CASSPETVSAYNEQFF. The DNA reads TGTGCCAGCAGCCCGGAGACGGTCAGCGCCTACAATGAGCAGTTCTTC.